This T cell receptor (beta chain) was documented in a study of T cell responses to AZD1222 COVID-19 vaccine (dated by TCRdb to the early 2020s). A note on the overall study: TCR sequencing covered over 230 trial participants: some 210 given two doses of AZD1222 and approximately 25 given two doses of MenACWY control vaccine. Trial participants were enrolled by age into subgroups of 18-55, 56-69 and 70-plus years, and about 150, 27 and 61 TCR-sequenced participants, respectively, were included in these subgroups.

On the study overall, not on this receptor specifically: The 56-69-year group was small, and its depth increase did not reach significance, likely because of low power. Nearly half of unique spike-specific TCRs reportedly recognized epitopes outside regions mutated in the B.1.351 and B.1.1.7 variants. Conclusions about previously exposed vaccinees were limited because only a handful of AZD1222 recipients were SARS-CoV-2 seropositive at baseline. Most participants were white British and females outnumbered males, and the authors suggested that clonal diversity may have been underestimated. After two AZD1222 doses, spike-specific TCR breadth and depth were significantly higher than at day 0 and than in MenACWY recipients. Because no day 14 peak-response samples were available, the repertoires could be characterized only after the peak T cell response. CD4 TCRs associated with the vaccine covered the entire spike protein, and the dominant responses were in regions 160-218 and 743-854.

In regard to this clone: This clone's antigen is unknown. Per-base qualities were not stored, and no clone one base away is much larger.

This specimen's time point label, interpreted: about 28 days (+/-7) after the second vaccine dose. AZD1222 recipients with second doses at about 4 weeks or about 12 weeks were pooled, because spike-specific TCR depth and breadth did not differ between schedules. Vaccinee samples were obtained from the UK trials COV001 and COV002, which included a single-blind randomized controlled phase 2/3 trial of AZD1222 (ChAdOx1 nCoV-19) in healthy adults. For TCRbeta chain sequencing, PBMC samples were collected from trial participants at day 0 and at day 28 after the second dose. The CDR3 sequence holds 13 residues, the cysteine and phenylalanine included. The only DNA kept is the CDR3, 39 bases in frame from the first base. The germline V gene encodes CDR1 SNHLY and CDR2 FYNNEI. V was cut back by 7 bases and J by 4 bases, leaving a gap of 13 bases between them. The CDR3 regions of human TCRbeta chains were subjected to immunosequencing. Processing in the source paper ran as follows. TCRs in the repertoires were matched against a reference library of SARS-CoV-2-specific TCRs that had been generated with the MIRA antigen-specificity platform. Breadth was defined as the fraction of unique TCRs that were SARS-CoV-2-associated. Depth was defined as the fraction of total T cells that were SARS-CoV-2-associated. Using the MIRA data, every spike-specific TCR was mapped to the spike region that the TCR reacted to and assigned to either a CD4 or a CD8 class. Log10-transformed breadth and depth values were compared by one-way ANOVA with Sidak's multiple comparisons tests. TCRdb obtained this table from immuneACCESS and retained in-frame rearrangements with V and J assigned. These tables miss some clones; where compared with another copy, unresolved V genes account for less than half of the shortfall, and the remainder is unexplained. The DNA was the basis for D and trimming; V, J and clone size are from that table. For this sample the table gives approximately 130,000 clones, of which 88% were detected only once. The ten largest clones add up to about 6% of the sample.

The chain is made from TRBV2 and TRBJ2-5, with TRBD2 as a weak D call on 5 bases. Specimen: peripheral blood, collected 28 days after the second AZD1222 dose. The TCR originated in an adult who received the AZD1222 COVID-19 vaccine. The CDR3 region has the sequence CASNRGERETQYF. The nucleotide sequence is TGTGCCAGCAATCGGGGAGAGAGAGAGACCCAGTACTTC. The CDR3, completed at both ends by the reference TRBV2 and TRBJ2-5 genes, gives the full variable domain EPEVTQTPSHQVTQMGQEVILRCVPISNHLYFYWYRQILGQKVEFLVSFYNNEISEKSEIFDDQFSVERPDGSNFTLKIRSTKLEDSAMYFCASNRGERETQYFGPGTRLLVL.